This TCR beta chain stems from a study of T cell repertoires in cytomegalovirus infection. Study context: From public TCR beta signatures came an indication of both CMV infection and matching HLA type.

CDR1 is SGHKS and CDR2 is YYEKEE in the germline V gene (reference sequence). The CDR3 covers 17 residues. A remark on this clonotype: Its antigen is not identified. The junction departs from germline at one end; a sequencing error may be responsible.

Study conclusions and caveats: Identification of carriers of CMV plus the relevant HLA was performed using cumulative public TCR beta family frequency. Across the ex vivo response, the dominant clonotypes were HLA-C-restricted CMV-specific TCR beta clonotypes.

TCRdb reprocessed the reads with MiXCR, giving one entry per CDR3 protein. The sample has fewer than 400,000 distinct CDR3 sequences, about a sixth seen once; the top ten hold roughly 9%. Sequencing input: PBMCs. This clonotype was obtained from a human donor in good health (CMV status not recorded). Some clones in this sample may be carry-over from other donors' samples. V is TRBV5-5 and J is TRBJ2-4, with TRBD2 matching over 10 bases. CDR3 amino acids: CANSFLAGEMAKNIQYF. CDR3 bases: TGTGCCAACAGCTTCCTAGCGGGAGAAATGGCCAAAAACATTCAGTACTTC.